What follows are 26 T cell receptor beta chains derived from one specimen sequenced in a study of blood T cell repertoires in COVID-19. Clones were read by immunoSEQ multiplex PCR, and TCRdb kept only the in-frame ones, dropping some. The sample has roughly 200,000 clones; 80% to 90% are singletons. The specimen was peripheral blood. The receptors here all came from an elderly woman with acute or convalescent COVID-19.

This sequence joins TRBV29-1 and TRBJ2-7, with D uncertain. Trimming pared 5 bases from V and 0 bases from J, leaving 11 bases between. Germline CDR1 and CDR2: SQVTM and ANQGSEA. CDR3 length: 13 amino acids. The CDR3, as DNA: TGCAGCGTTTGTGCAGGCAGCTCCTACGAGCAGTACTTC. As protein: CSVCAGSSYEQYF.

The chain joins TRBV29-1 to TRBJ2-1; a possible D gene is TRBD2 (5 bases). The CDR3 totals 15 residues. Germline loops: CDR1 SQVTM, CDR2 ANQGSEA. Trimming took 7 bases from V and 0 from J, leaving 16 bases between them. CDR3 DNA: TGCAGCGGCACCGGCGGGTCGAGCTCCTACAATGAGCAGTTCTTC. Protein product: CSGTGGSSSYNEQFF.

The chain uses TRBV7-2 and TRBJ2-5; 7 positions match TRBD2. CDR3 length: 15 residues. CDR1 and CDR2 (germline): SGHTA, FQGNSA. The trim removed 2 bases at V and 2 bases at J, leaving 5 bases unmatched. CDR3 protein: CASSLNRRGQETQYF. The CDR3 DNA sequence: TGTGCCAGCAGCTTAAATCGGCGGGGGCAAGAGACCCAGTACTTC.

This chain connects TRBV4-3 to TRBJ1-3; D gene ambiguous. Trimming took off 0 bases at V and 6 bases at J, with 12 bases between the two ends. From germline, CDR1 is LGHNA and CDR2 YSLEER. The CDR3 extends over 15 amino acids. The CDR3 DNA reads TGCGCCAGCAGCCAAGAGGCGGCGTTCCAAAACACCATATATTTT. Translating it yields CASSQEAAFQNTIYF.

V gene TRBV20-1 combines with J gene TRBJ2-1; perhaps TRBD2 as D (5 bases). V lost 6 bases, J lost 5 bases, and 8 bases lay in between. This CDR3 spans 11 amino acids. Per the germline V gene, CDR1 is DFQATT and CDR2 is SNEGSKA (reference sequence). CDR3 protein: CSASGNNEQFF. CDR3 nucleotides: TGCAGTGCCTCCGGGAACAATGAGCAGTTCTTC.

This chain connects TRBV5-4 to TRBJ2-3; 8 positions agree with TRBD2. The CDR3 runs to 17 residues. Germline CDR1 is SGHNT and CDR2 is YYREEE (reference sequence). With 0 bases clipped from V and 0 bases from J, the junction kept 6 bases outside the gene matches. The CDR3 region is CASSLGGASGSTDTQYF. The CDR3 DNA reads TGTGCCAGCAGCTTGGGAGGGGCTAGCGGGAGCACAGATACGCAGTATTTT.

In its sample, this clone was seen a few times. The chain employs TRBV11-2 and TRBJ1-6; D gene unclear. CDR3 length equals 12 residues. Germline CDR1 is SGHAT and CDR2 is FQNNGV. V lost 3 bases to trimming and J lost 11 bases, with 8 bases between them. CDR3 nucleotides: TGTGCCAGCAGCTTTATCGGGACACCCCTCCACTTT. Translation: CASSFIGTPLHF.

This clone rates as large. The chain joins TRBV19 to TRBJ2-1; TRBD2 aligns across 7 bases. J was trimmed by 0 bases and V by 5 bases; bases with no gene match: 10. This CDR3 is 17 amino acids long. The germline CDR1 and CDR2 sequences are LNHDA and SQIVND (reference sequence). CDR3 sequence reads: CASSFPERESSYNEQFF. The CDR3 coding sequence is TGTGCCAGTAGTTTCCCCGAGCGGGAAAGCTCCTACAATGAGCAGTTCTTC.

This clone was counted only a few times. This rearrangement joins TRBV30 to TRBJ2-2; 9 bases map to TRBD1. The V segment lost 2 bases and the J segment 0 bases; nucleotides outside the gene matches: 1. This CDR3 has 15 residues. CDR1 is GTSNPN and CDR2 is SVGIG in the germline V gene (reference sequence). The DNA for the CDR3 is TGTGCCTGGAGTAGGGACAGGGCGAACACCGGGGAGCTGTTTTTT. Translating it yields CAWSRDRANTGELFF.

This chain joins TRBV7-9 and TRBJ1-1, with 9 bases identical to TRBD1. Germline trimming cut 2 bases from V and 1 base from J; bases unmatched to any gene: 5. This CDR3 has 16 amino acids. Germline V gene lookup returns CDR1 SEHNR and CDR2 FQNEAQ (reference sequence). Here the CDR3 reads CASSLRRDRENTEAFF. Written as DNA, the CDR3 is TGTGCCAGCAGCTTACGTAGGGACAGGGAGAACACTGAAGCTTTCTTT.

DNA of the CDR3: TGTGCCAGCAGCTTCCGGTCAGATACGCAGTATTTT. Translation: CASSFRSDTQYF. The rearrangement links TRBV9 to TRBJ2-3; D not certain. CDR3 length: 12 residues. V lost 4 bases to trimming and J lost 4 bases, with 7 bases between them. The germline CDR1 and CDR2 sequences are SGDLS and YYNGEE. Using reference TRBV9 and TRBJ2-3 for the parts outside the CDR3, the full variable domain is DSGVTQTPKHLITATGQRVTLRCSPRSGDLSVYWYQQSLDQGLQFLIQYYNGEERAKGNILERFSAQQFPDLHSELNLSSLELGDSALYFCASSFRSDTQYFGPGTRLTVL.

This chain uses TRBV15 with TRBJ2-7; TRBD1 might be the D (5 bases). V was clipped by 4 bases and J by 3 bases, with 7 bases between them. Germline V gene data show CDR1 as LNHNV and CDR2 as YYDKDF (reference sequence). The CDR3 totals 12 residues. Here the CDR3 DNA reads TGTGCCACCAGCACAGACAGCTACGAGCAGTACTTC. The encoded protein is CATSTDSYEQYF.

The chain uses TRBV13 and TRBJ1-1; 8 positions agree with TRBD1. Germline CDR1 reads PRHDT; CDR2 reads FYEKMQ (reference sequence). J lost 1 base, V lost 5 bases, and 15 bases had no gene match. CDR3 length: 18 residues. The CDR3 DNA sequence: TGTGCCAGCAGCCCCATTTCAGGGGGCGGCTTTTCGAACACTGAAGCTTTCTTT. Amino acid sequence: CASSPISGGGFSNTEAFF. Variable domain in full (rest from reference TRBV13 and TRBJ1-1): AAGVIQSPRHLIKEKRETATLKCYPIPRHDTVYWYQQGPGQDPQFLISFYEKMQSDKGSIPDRFSAQQFSDYHSELNMSSLELGDSALYFCASSPISGGGFSNTEAFFGQGTRLTVV.

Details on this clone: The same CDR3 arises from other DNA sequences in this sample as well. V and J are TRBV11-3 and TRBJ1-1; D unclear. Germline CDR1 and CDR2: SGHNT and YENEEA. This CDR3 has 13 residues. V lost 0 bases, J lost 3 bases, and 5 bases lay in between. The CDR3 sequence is CASSLEADTEAFF. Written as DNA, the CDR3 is TGTGCCAGCAGCTTAGAGGCCGACACTGAAGCTTTCTTT.

The CDR3 region has the DNA TGTGCCAGCAGGATCCGGGACAGGGGGCAAGGCGCCCTGGGGACCGGGGAGCTGTTTTTT. Translation gives CASRIRDRGQGALGTGELFF. The rearrangement uses TRBV27 and TRBJ2-2; 12 positions match TRBD1. The CDR3 is 20 residues long. The J segment lost 5 bases and the V segment lost 6 bases, leaving 19 bases of the junction unmatched. Germline-derived CDR1 and CDR2 are MNHEY and SMNVEV (reference sequence).

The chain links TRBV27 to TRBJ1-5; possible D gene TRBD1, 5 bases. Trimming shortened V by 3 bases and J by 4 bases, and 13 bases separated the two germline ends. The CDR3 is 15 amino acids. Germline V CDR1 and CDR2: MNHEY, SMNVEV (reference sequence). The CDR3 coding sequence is TGTGCCAGCAGTTTTGGGCAGGGCGGAAATCAGCCCCAGCATTTT. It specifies CASSFGQGGNQPQHF.

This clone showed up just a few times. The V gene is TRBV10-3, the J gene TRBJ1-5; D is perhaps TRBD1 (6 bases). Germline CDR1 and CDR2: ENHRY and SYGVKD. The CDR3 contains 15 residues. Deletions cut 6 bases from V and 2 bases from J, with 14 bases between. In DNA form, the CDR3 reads TGTGCCATCAGCTTGGGGACAAACGGCAATCAGCCCCAGCATTTT. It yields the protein CAISLGTNGNQPQHF.

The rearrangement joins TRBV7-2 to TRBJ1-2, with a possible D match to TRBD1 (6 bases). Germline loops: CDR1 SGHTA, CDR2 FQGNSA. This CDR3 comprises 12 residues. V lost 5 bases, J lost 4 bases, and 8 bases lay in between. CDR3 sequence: CASSQQGYGYTF. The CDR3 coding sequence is TGTGCCAGCAGCCAACAGGGCTATGGCTACACCTTC.

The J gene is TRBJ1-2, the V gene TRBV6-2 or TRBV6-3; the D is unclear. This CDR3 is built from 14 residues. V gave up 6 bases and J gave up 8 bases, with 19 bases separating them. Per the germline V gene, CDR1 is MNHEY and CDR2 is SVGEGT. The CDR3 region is CASSVSLGPGGYTF. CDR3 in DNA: TGTGCCAGCAGCGTTAGCCTCGGACCGGGGGGCTACACCTTC.

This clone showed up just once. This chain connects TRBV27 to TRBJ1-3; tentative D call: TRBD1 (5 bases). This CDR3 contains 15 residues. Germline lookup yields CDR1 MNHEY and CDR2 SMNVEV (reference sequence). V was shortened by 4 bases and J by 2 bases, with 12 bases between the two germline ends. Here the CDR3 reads CASSSIGQAGNTIYF. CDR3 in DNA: TGTGCCAGCAGTTCCATAGGACAAGCTGGAAACACCATATATTTT.

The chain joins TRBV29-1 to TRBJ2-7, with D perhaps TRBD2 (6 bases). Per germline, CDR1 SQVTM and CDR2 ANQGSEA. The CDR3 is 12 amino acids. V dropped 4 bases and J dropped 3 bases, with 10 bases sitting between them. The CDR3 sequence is CSVAGVHYEQYF. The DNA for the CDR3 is TGCAGCGTTGCGGGAGTACACTACGAGCAGTACTTC.

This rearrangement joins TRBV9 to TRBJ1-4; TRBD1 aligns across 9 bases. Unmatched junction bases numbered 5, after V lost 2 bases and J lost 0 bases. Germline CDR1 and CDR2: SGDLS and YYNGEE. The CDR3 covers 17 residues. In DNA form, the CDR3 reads TGTGCCAGCAGCGTCGGACAGGGGCGAGCAACTAATGAAAAACTGTTTTTT. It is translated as CASSVGQGRATNEKLFF.

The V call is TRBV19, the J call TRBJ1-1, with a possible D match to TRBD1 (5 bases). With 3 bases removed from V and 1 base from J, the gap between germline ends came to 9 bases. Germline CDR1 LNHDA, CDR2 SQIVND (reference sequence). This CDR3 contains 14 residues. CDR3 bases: TGTGCCAGTAGTATCCGACAGACGAACACTGAAGCTTTCTTT. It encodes CASSIRQTNTEAFF.

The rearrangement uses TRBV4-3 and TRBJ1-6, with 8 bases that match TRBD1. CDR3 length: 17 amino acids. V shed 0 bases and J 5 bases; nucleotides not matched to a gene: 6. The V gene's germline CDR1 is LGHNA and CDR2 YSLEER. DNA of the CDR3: TGCGCCAGCAGCCAAGATCCAGGGGGCTCAGATAATTCACCCCTCCACTTT. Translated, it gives CASSQDPGGSDNSPLHF.

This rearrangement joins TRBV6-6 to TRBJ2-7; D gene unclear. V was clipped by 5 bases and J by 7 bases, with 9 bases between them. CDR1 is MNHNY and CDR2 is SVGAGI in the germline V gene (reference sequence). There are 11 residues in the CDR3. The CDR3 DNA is TGTGCCAGCAGTCCCGAGAGGGAGCAGTACTTC. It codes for CASSPEREQYF.

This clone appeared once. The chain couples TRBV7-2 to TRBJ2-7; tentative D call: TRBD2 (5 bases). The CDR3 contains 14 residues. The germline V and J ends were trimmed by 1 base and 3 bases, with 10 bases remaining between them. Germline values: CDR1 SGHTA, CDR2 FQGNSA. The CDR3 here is CASSLVREDYEQYF. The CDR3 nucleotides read TGTGCCAGCAGCTTAGTGAGGGAAGACTACGAGCAGTACTTC.